A selection of T cell receptor beta chains follows, all from one sample in a study of T cells in Graves' hyperthyroidism and ophthalmopathy. TCRdb reprocessed the multiplex PCR reads with MiXCR, giving one entry per CDR3 protein. In the table there are around 390,000 distinct CDR3 sequences, about 15% of which are singletons. Sequencing input: blood. The source of these receptors is a young woman with Graves' ophthalmopathy. Each CDR3 is given with its conserved first and last residue. A D gene is named only where the DNA matches it firmly. Rows give clone size only sometimes, using once, few, many, or a class for an expanded clone.

V	size	D	J	CDR3	DNA
TRBV7-3	many	TRBD2	TRBJ2-1	CASSSWDNLSGGKNEQFF	TGTGCCAGCAGCTCATGGGACAATCTAAGCGGGGGAAAAAATGAGCAGTTCTTC
TRBV7-9	many	.	TRBJ2-2	CASSASGQNTGELFF	TGTGCCAGCAGCGCATCGGGACAGAACACCGGGGAGCTGTTTTTT
TRBV7-6	.	.	TRBJ2-5	CASSPPGQNQETQYF	TGTGCCAGCAGCCCCCCCGGACAGAACCAAGAGACCCAGTACTTC
TRBV28	.	.	TRBJ1-6	CASSSPNNSPLHF	TGTGCCAGCAGTTCCCCTAATAATTCACCCCTCCACTTT
TRBV6-1	many	.	TRBJ2-2	CASSWDTGNTGELFF	TGTGCCAGCAGTTGGGATACAGGGAACACCGGGGAGCTGTTTTTT
TRBV7-2	many	.	TRBJ1-2	CASSQGPYGYTF	TGTGCCAGCAGCCAGGGCCCCTATGGCTACACCTTC
TRBV2	many	.	TRBJ2-1	CASSPWRASYNEQFF	TGTGCCAGCAGTCCGTGGCGGGCCTCCTACAATGAGCAGTTCTTC
TRBV7-2	many	TRBD1	TRBJ1-2	CASSLVVGTGDDYGYTF	TGTGCCAGCAGCTTAGTAGTCGGGACAGGGGATGACTATGGCTACACCTTC
TRBV6-2/TRBV6-3	.	.	TRBJ2-4	CASSSLRGYYAVGTAKNIQYF	TGTGCCAGCAGTTCACTCAGGGGTTACTACGCGGTCGGAACGGCCAAAAACATTCAGTACTTC
TRBV6-5	few	.	TRBJ1-5	CASSYFVGASNQPQHF	TGTGCCAGCAGTTACTTCGTGGGGGCAAGCAATCAGCCCCAGCATTTT
TRBV30	many	.	TRBJ1-3	CAWSVLGARGNTIYF	TGTGCCTGGAGTGTACTCGGCGCCCGAGGAAACACCATATATTTT
TRBV30	many	.	TRBJ2-5	CAWRALGPQETQYF	TGTGCCTGGAGAGCCCTGGGGCCCCAAGAGACCCAGTACTTC
TRBV6-1	many	.	TRBJ2-7	CASSENRGYEQYF	TGTGCCAGCAGTGAAAATAGGGGGTACGAGCAGTACTTC
TRBV29-1	once	.	TRBJ2-7	CSVEDFARPEQYF	TGCAGCGTTGAAGATTTTGCTCGTCCCGAGCAGTACTTC
TRBV12-3/TRBV12-4	many	.	TRBJ1-5	CASGSPRPQHF	TGTGCCAGCGGAAGCCCACGGCCCCAGCATTTT
TRBV7-2	many	TRBD1	TRBJ1-1	CASSRDRTGGAGGAFF	TGTGCCAGCAGCCGCGACCGGACAGGGGGCGCAGGGGGTGCTTTCTTT
TRBV6-1	few	.	TRBJ1-2	CASTRGRFYGYTF	TGTGCCAGCACCAGGGGTCGTTTCTATGGCTACACCTTC
TRBV2	many	TRBD1	TRBJ1-1	CASSEDRGRYTEAFF	TGTGCCAGCAGTGAAGACAGGGGGCGATACACTGAAGCTTTCTTT
TRBV20-1	many	TRBD2	TRBJ2-3	CSAKRGEWSTDTQYF	TGCAGTGCTAAGCGGGGGGAATGGAGCACAGATACGCAGTATTTT
TRBV11-2	many	TRBD2	TRBJ2-1	CASSTSGGGYEQFF	TGTGCCAGCAGCACTAGCGGGGGGGGGTATGAGCAGTTCTTC
TRBV5-1	.	.	TRBJ2-1	CASSTLGVNEQFF	TGCGCCAGCAGCACGCTGGGAGTGAATGAGCAGTTCTTC
TRBV28	few	.	TRBJ1-1	CASSREGGTEAFF	TGTGCCAGCAGTCGGGAGGGGGGGACTGAAGCTTTCTTT
TRBV7-3	many	.	TRBJ1-2	CASSLTGGYGYTF	TGTGCCAGCAGCTTAACGGGAGGCTATGGCTACACCTTC
TRBV9	.	.	TRBJ2-7	CASSPPPRLDSSYEQYF	TGTGCCAGCAGCCCCCCCCCCCGACTTGACTCCTCCTACGAGCAGTACTTC
TRBV25-1	many	.	TRBJ2-7	CASSPPGRYYEQYF	TGTGCCAGCAGTCCCCCGGGACGTTACTACGAGCAGTACTTC
TRBV29-1	many	TRBD1	TRBJ2-7	CSVERGQEGGEQYF	TGCAGCGTCGAGAGAGGACAGGAAGGTGGCGAGCAGTACTTC
TRBV28	many	.	TRBJ1-2	CASSSGGQGLGDYGYTF	TGTGCCAGCAGTTCCGGGGGTCAGGGGCTAGGGGACTATGGCTACACCTTC
TRBV30	many	.	TRBJ1-1	CAWRETLNTEAFF	TGTGCCTGGAGGGAAACACTAAACACTGAAGCTTTCTTT
TRBV19	few	.	TRBJ1-2	CASSIPSSSHVAGYTF	TGTGCCAGTAGTATCCCCTCGTCCTCCCACGTAGCAGGCTACACCTTC
TRBV10-3	few	.	TRBJ1-2	CAISEPDRNYGYTF	TGTGCCATCAGCGAGCCCGATAGGAACTATGGCTACACCTTC
TRBV7-9	few	TRBD2	TRBJ2-1	CASSLSTSGGFEQFF	TGTGCCAGCAGCTTATCGACTAGCGGGGGGTTTGAGCAGTTCTTC
TRBV7-8	many	.	TRBJ2-3	CASSFAAGDTQYF	TGTGCCAGCAGCTTCGCAGCCGGGGATACGCAGTATTTT
TRBV3-1	many	.	TRBJ1-1	CASSQEGPGKTEAFF	TGTGCCAGCAGCCAAGAGGGACCAGGTAAAACTGAAGCTTTCTTT
TRBV5-4	many	.	TRBJ1-2	CASSSRGGPNYGYTF	TGTGCCAGCAGCTCCCGAGGGGGGCCCAACTATGGCTACACCTTC
TRBV12-5	many	TRBD1	TRBJ2-7	CASCRDSHTYEQYF	TGTGCTAGCTGCCGGGACAGTCACACCTACGAGCAGTACTTC
TRBV12-3/TRBV12-4	once	TRBD2	TRBJ2-5	CASSPPGLADQETQYF	TGTGCCAGCAGTCCCCCGGGACTAGCGGATCAAGAGACCCAGTACTTC
TRBV9	.	.	TRBJ2-7	CASSVRGAGYEQYF	TGTGCCAGCAGCGTGAGAGGAGCAGGCTACGAGCAGTACTTC
TRBV27	many	TRBD2	TRBJ2-7	CASSFGLAGAETYEQYF	TGTGCCAGCAGTTTCGGACTAGCGGGGGCCGAGACCTACGAGCAGTACTTC
TRBV6-1	many	TRBD2	TRBJ2-5	CASSELASGRATGRETQYF	TGTGCCAGCAGTGAACTGGCTAGCGGGAGGGCCACAGGGAGAGAGACCCAGTACTTC
TRBV19	.	.	TRBJ1-1	CASSISSIAFF	TGTGCCAGTAGTATTTCATCTATAGCTTTCTTT
TRBV5-1	.	TRBD1	TRBJ2-3	CAGSLVAGGHRDTQYF	TGCGCCGGCAGCTTGGTCGCAGGGGGCCATCGGGATACGCAGTATTTT
TRBV6-6	few	.	TRBJ2-6	CASSYSWGSGANVLTF	TGTGCCAGCAGTTACTCGTGGGGGTCTGGGGCCAACGTCCTGACTTTC
TRBV3-1	few	TRBD2	TRBJ2-6	CASSQVWGGAGANVLTF	TGTGCCAGCAGCCAAGTGTGGGGAGGGGCTGGGGCCAACGTCCTGACTTTC